The table lists the clone carrying this T cell receptor (beta chain) with many counts. What it binds is unknown. Each CDR3 protein gets one entry after TCRdb re-called the 5' RACE reads with MiXCR. The data show about 100,000 distinct CDR3 sequences, with around 9.4% seen just once and just over 5% held by the top ten. This sample stems from a study of CD8 T cells in ankylosing spondylitis. Study results and limitations: Matched ankylosing spondylitis synovial fluid reportedly contained a significantly enriched population of disease-linked clones. Within ankylosing spondylitis blood, a TCR beta motif made up of eight or nine highly homologous variants appeared to be characteristic.

From germline, CDR1 is MDHEN and CDR2 SYDVKM. Trimming took 0 bases from V and 9 from J; bases not matched to a gene: 20. The CDR3 sequence is 19 residues long. V gene TRBV28 combines with J gene TRBJ1-5, with 7 bases fitting TRBD1. The receptor's source is a male donor with ankylosing spondylitis or in good health (not recorded which). The sample taken for sequencing was blood, either unsorted or a sorted T cell fraction (not recorded which). The CDR3 here is CASSLWGEGANSRIWPQHF. The DNA for the CDR3 is TGTGCCAGCAGTTTATGGGGGGAGGGGGCCAATTCGAGAATATGGCCCCAGCATTTT.